A single sample gave rise to the 11 T cell receptor beta chains below, sequenced in a study of T cells in Graves' hyperthyroidism and ophthalmopathy. Regions amplified from RNA transcripts were the TCR beta CDR3 regions. When the TCR CDR3 underwent first-round RT-PCR, the HTBI primer set was used. MiXCR was run by TCRdb on the multiplex PCR reads, yielding one entry per CDR3 protein. The sample has a few hundred thousand distinct CDR3 sequences, less than 25% seen once. The sequenced sample consisted of blood. The receptors were sampled from a man younger than 35 with Graves' hyperthyroidism.

This clonotype was observed a few times. The rearrangement links TRBV4-1 to TRBJ2-7, with D unresolved. The germline V gene encodes CDR1 MGHRA and CDR2 YSYEKL. Trimming shortened V by 4 bases and J by 0 bases, and 16 bases separated the two germline ends. The CDR3 loop spans 16 amino acids. The CDR3 DNA reads as TGCGCCAGCAGCCCCAACGACGGGCAGACCTCCTACGAGCAGTACTTC. It encodes CASSPNDGQTSYEQYF.

There are many counts of this clonotype. This sequence joins TRBV7-9 and TRBJ1-1; D is uncertain. V was clipped by 0 bases and J by 10 bases, with 12 bases between them. Germline-derived CDR1 and CDR2 are SEHNR and FQNEAQ (reference sequence). This CDR3 spans 13 amino acids. The CDR3 region is CASSLAGHHIAFF. In DNA form, the CDR3 reads TGTGCCAGCAGCTTAGCTGGGCACCACATAGCTTTCTTT.

The table lists this clonotype with many counts. The chain has TRBV28 and TRBJ1-1; 7 bases are shared with TRBD1. V was clipped by 4 bases and J by 6 bases; unmatched bases: 11. Germline CDR1 MDHEN, CDR2 SYDVKM. The CDR3 consists of 15 residues. CDR3 residues: CASSSPGGRGAEAFF. In nucleotides, the CDR3 is TGTGCCAGCAGTTCTCCAGGGGGACGAGGCGCTGAAGCTTTCTTT.

This clonotype was detected many times. The rearrangement links TRBV9 to TRBJ1-6; 7 bases align to TRBD1. The CDR3 runs 14 residues. V lost 3 bases and J lost 10; bases outside the gene matches: 7. The germline V gene encodes CDR1 SGDLS and CDR2 YYNGEE. The CDR3 coding sequence is TGTGCCAGCAGCGACGGACAGGCACCCTCACCCCTCCACTTT. Translation gives CASSDGQAPSPLHF.

The rearrangement joins TRBV12-3 or TRBV12-4 to TRBJ1-3; D is unclear. The CDR3 is 15 amino acids. V dropped 7 bases and J dropped 0 bases, with 13 bases sitting between them. The CDR3 sequence: CASNPSGVSGNTIYF. In DNA form, the CDR3 reads TGTGCCAGCAACCCATCCGGGGTCTCTGGAAACACCATATATTTT.

This clonotype was seen many times. The chain combines TRBV2 with TRBJ1-5; D is undetermined. Trimming left V 4 bases short and J 4 bases short, with 8 bases between. CDR1 is SNHLY and CDR2 is FYNNEI in the germline V gene. The CDR3 contains 13 residues. The CDR3 DNA sequence: TGTGCCAGCAGTGGTAGGGAGAATCAGCCCCAGCATTTT. This codes for CASSGRENQPQHF.

V usage is TRBV3-1 and J usage is TRBJ2-7; 8 bases are a match to TRBD1. Germline V CDR1 and CDR2: LGHDT, YNNKEL (reference sequence). This CDR3 contains 12 residues. CDR3 protein: CASSQSNRGAIV. CDR3 DNA: TGTGCCAGCAGCCAATCAAACAGGGGGGCTATAGTC.

At least ten counts were recorded for this clonotype. This chain uses TRBV6-5 with TRBJ1-1; D call uncertain. V lost 2 bases to trimming and J lost 1 base, with 8 bases between them. This CDR3 is 14 amino acids long. Germline V gives CDR1 MNHEY, CDR2 SVGAGI. This CDR3 is CASSYKGSNTEAFF. CDR3 nucleotides: TGTGCCAGCAGTTACAAAGGGTCGAACACTGAAGCTTTCTTT.

The chain is built from TRBV5-1 and TRBJ1-6; D is ambiguous. V lost 0 bases to trimming and J lost 7 bases, with 8 bases between them. The CDR3 totals 14 residues. Germline-derived CDR1 and CDR2 are SGHRS and YFSETQ. The CDR3 bases are TGCGCCAGCAGCTTGGATGTCAGGAATTCACCCCTCCACTTT. Translated: CASSLDVRNSPLHF.

The sample holds many counts of this clonotype. This sequence joins TRBV5-1 and TRBJ1-1; D not resolved. V dropped 1 base and J dropped 3 bases, with 13 bases sitting between them. Germline CDR1 and CDR2: SGHRS and YFSETQ. CDR3 length: 15 amino acids. DNA for the CDR3: TGCGCCAGCAGCTTGTATGGGGAGGCATACACTGAAGCTTTCTTT. Translating gives CASSLYGEAYTEAFF.

This clonotype was detected only a few times. The chain couples TRBV28 to TRBJ1-1, with D uncertain. V was clipped by 6 bases and J by 5 bases, with 16 bases between them. Germline V lookup: CDR1 MDHEN, CDR2 SYDVKM. The CDR3 consists of 14 residues. CDR3 DNA: TGTGCCAGCAGCGAATTTTTGGTTGAAACTGAAGCTTTCTTT. It is translated as CASSEFLVETEAFF.